These 29 T cell receptor beta chains were all obtained from the same sample, sequenced in a study of cytomegalovirus exposure and HLA in healthy donors. In the PCR, 60 Vbeta and 13 Jbeta primers were used. TCRdb's copy holds only in-frame clones and misses some; the assay was immunoSEQ multiplex PCR. The repertoire holds 95,000 to 100,000 clones, with roughly 80% as singletons. Specimen: PBMCs. The receptors stem from a female donor in good health and CMV-seronegative.

This sequence joins TRBV19 and TRBJ2-3; 7 bases match TRBD2. The V segment lost 10 bases and the J segment 4 bases; nucleotides outside the gene matches: 5. CDR1 and CDR2 from the germline V gene are LNHDA and SQIVND (reference sequence). The CDR3 is 12 amino acids. The CDR3 DNA reads TGTGCCACTTCGACTAGCCCAGATACGCAGTATTTT. Translated: CATSTSPDTQYF. The whole variable domain, filled in from reference TRBV19 and TRBJ2-3, reads DGGITQSPKYLFRKEGQNVTLSCEQNLNHDAMYWYRQDPGQGLRLIYYSQIVNDFQKGDIAEGYSVSREKKESFPLTVTSAQKNPTAFYLCATSTSPDTQYFGPGTRLTVL.

J is TRBJ1-2 and V is TRBV10-3; D not resolved. V lost 4 bases, J lost 0 bases, and 9 bases lay in between. CDR1 and CDR2 (germline): ENHRY, SYGVKD. The CDR3 runs 14 residues. CDR3 sequence: CAISASSTNYGYTF. The CDR3 DNA follows: TGTGCCATCAGTGCATCATCCACTAACTATGGCTACACCTTC.

This chain joins TRBV7-2 and TRBJ2-2, with D perhaps TRBD2 (5 bases). The CDR3 extends over 15 amino acids. Trimming cost V 3 bases and J 4 bases, with 12 bases left between them. Germline values: CDR1 SGHTA, CDR2 FQGNSA. CDR3 sequence reads: CASSFRTSLTGELFF. For the CDR3, the DNA is TGTGCCAGCAGCTTTAGGACTTCCCTCACCGGGGAGCTGTTTTTT.

The rearrangement joins TRBV5-6 to TRBJ2-7, with D possibly TRBD1 on 6 matching bases. The CDR3 is made up of 17 amino acids. Germline values: CDR1 SGHDT, CDR2 YYEEEE. Between the trimmed V and J ends, which lost 1 base and 2 bases, there was a span of 19 bases. Here the CDR3 reads CASSLWVGQSIAYEQYF. CDR3 DNA: TGTGCCAGCAGCTTGTGGGTAGGACAGAGCATCGCCTACGAGCAGTACTTC.

The chain joins TRBV11-3 to TRBJ2-1; TRBD2 agrees at 12 bases. Germline lookup yields CDR1 SGHNT and CDR2 YENEEA. CDR3 length: 16 amino acids. Trimming cost V 5 bases and J 4 bases; bases outside gene matches: 6. CDR3 nucleotide sequence: TGTGCCAGCAGCCCCACTAGCGGGGGGACTTACAATGAGCAGTTCTTC. It is translated as CASSPTSGGTYNEQFF.

The V call is TRBV28, the J call TRBJ1-4; TRBD1 agrees at 8 bases. Trimming at V came to 5 bases and at J to 7 bases, leaving 9 bases not matched to a gene. CDR1 and CDR2 from the germline V gene are MDHEN and SYDVKM. CDR3 size: 15 residues. The CDR3 sequence is CASSAGGAFSEKLFF. CDR3 nucleotide sequence: TGTGCCAGCAGTGCAGGGGGCGCGTTCAGTGAAAAACTGTTTTTT.

The chain uses TRBV6-5 and TRBJ1-2; 8 nucleotides agree with TRBD1. CDR3 size: 13 residues. Germline V CDR1 and CDR2: MNHEY, SVGAGI. The J segment lost 7 bases and the V segment lost 5 bases, leaving 6 bases of the junction unmatched. The CDR3 is CASSPGQGSGYTF. CDR3 DNA sequence: TGTGCCAGCAGTCCCGGACAGGGCTCTGGCTACACCTTC.

This chain connects TRBV7-2 to TRBJ2-1; 7 nucleotides match TRBD1. J was trimmed by 2 bases and V by 5 bases; bases with no gene match: 3. Germline V lookup: CDR1 SGHTA, CDR2 FQGNSA. CDR3 length: 14 amino acids. The CDR3 loop is CASSTQGPYNEQFF. In nucleotides, the CDR3 is TGTGCCAGCAGCACACAGGGGCCCTACAATGAGCAGTTCTTC.

This chain joins TRBV6-1 and TRBJ2-3, with 11 bases that match TRBD2. This CDR3 is built from 19 residues. V shed 1 base, J shed 0 bases, and the junction held 9 bases outside the gene matches. Germline-derived CDR1 and CDR2 are MNHNS and SASEGT. As DNA, the CDR3 is TGTGCCAGCAGTGAAGAGGGGTGGCTAGCGGGAGGAAGCACAGATACGCAGTATTTT. This translates into CASSEEGWLAGGSTDTQYF.

The CDR3 region has the DNA TGCAGCGTTTTAACAGTTGGCTATGGCTACACCTTC. Residues: CSVLTVGYGYTF. The chain joins TRBV29-1 to TRBJ1-2; D uncertain. This CDR3 contains 12 residues. V lost 5 bases to trimming and J lost 4 bases, with 11 bases between them. The germline V gene has CDR1 SQVTM and CDR2 ANQGSEA. The variable domain in full, completed from reference TRBV29-1 and TRBJ1-2, reads SAVISQKPSRDICQRGTSLTIQCQVDSQVTMMFWYRQQPGQSLTLIATANQGSEATYESGFVIDKFPISRPNLTFSTLTVSNMSPEDSSIYLCSVLTVGYGYTFGSGTRLTVV.

The table lists this clone with a few counts. The chain links TRBV27 to TRBJ2-7, with 9 bases fitting TRBD1. Germline values: CDR1 MNHEY, CDR2 SMNVEV (reference sequence). This CDR3 is 14 amino acids long. J gave up 5 bases and V 2 bases, and 4 bases lay outside the gene matches. The CDR3 DNA follows: TGTGCCAGCAGTTTACGGACAGGGGTGGACGAGCAGTACTTC. Amino acid sequence: CASSLRTGVDEQYF.

The rearrangement links TRBV4-2 to TRBJ1-2; D call uncertain. Germline V lookup: CDR1 LGHNA, CDR2 YNFKEQ. The CDR3 totals 12 residues. V lost 4 bases, J lost 8 bases, and 11 bases lay in between. CDR3 nucleotide sequence: TGTGCCAGCAGCCGAGGGAGTCTCGGCTACACCTTC. This codes for CASSRGSLGYTF.

The V gene is TRBV29-1, the J gene TRBJ1-1; D unresolved. Germline assignment: CDR1 SQVTM and CDR2 ANQGSEA. This CDR3 region has 12 residues. V was clipped by 8 bases and J by 1 base, with 11 bases between them. The CDR3 DNA is TGCAGCACTTTAGTACGGAACACTGAAGCTTTCTTT. It is translated as CSTLVRNTEAFF.

The chain couples TRBV9 to TRBJ1-1; maybe TRBD1 (6 bases). CDR1 and CDR2 from the germline V gene are SGDLS and YYNGEE. CDR3 length: 13 residues. V lost 6 bases to trimming and J lost 3 bases, with 12 bases between them. The CDR3 spells CASTHGGDTEAFF. DNA for the CDR3: TGTGCCAGCACCCATGGGGGCGACACTGAAGCTTTCTTT.

This sequence joins TRBV30 and TRBJ1-3, with D perhaps matching TRBD1 (5 bases). The CDR3 has 15 amino acids. Germline assignment: CDR1 GTSNPN and CDR2 SVGIG (reference sequence). The V gene lost 4 bases and the J gene lost 2 bases, with 15 bases spanning the gap. CDR3 region: CAWTRTGGPGNTIYF. The CDR3 DNA reads as TGTGCCTGGACCAGAACCGGGGGACCTGGAAACACCATATATTTT.

This clone was picked up a small number of times. The chain has TRBV5-1 and TRBJ2-2; 7 nucleotides agree with TRBD1. After removal of 3 bases from V and 6 bases from J, the junction contained 8 bases not matched to a gene. Germline CDR1 reads SGHRS; CDR2 reads YFSETQ. The CDR3 is 15 residues long. The CDR3 is CASSSEMTGPGELFF. The CDR3 DNA follows: TGCGCCAGCAGCTCGGAAATGACAGGGCCCGGGGAGCTGTTTTTT.

The chain uses TRBV9 and TRBJ1-3; D is perhaps TRBD1 (6 bases). CDR3 size: 16 residues. The V end was cut by 0 bases, the J end by 1 base, with 11 bases between. Germline values: CDR1 SGDLS, CDR2 YYNGEE. CDR3 DNA sequence: TGTGCCAGCAGCGTAGATACAGGGTTTTCTGGAAACACCATATATTTT. Translation: CASSVDTGFSGNTIYF.

V gene TRBV5-4 combines with J gene TRBJ1-6; possible D gene TRBD1, 6 bases. The CDR3 totals 15 residues. V shed 4 bases and J shed 8 bases, with 16 bases lying between them. Germline-derived CDR1 and CDR2 are SGHNT and YYREEE (reference sequence). CDR3 loop: CASSQDRGLHSPLHF. For the CDR3, the DNA is TGTGCCAGCAGCCAGGACAGAGGACTTCATTCACCCCTCCACTTT.

The chain has TRBV11-1 and TRBJ2-2; 7 bases are shared with TRBD2. V gave up 1 base and J gave up 1 base; unmatched junction bases: 0. The length of the CDR3 is 15 residues. The germline V gene has CDR1 SGHAT and CDR2 FQDESV (reference sequence). The CDR3 protein is CASSLGTRNTGELFF. The CDR3 DNA follows: TGTGCCAGCAGCTTAGGGACTAGGAACACCGGGGAGCTGTTTTTT.

The V gene is TRBV6-6, the J gene TRBJ1-1; no reliable D call. Trimming shortened V by 0 bases and J by 4 bases, and 9 bases separated the two germline ends. CDR1 and CDR2 (germline): MNHNY, SVGAGI (reference sequence). The CDR3 covers 14 residues. The CDR3 coding sequence is TGTGCCAGCAGTTACTCCTCTTCGGTCACTGAAGCTTTCTTT. Protein sequence: CASSYSSSVTEAFF.

This clone was observed a handful of times. The chain recombines TRBV7-9 with TRBJ1-1; unclear D gene. This CDR3 is 13 amino acids long. The V gene's germline CDR1 is SEHNR and CDR2 FQNEAQ (reference sequence). The V end lost 5 bases, the J end lost 3 bases, and 10 bases lay between the germline ends. The CDR3 here is CASSLYADTEAFF. In DNA form, the CDR3 reads TGTGCCAGCAGCCTCTACGCGGACACTGAAGCTTTCTTT.

In this sample, this clone turned up a few times. The chain joins TRBV5-1 to TRBJ2-5; 9 nucleotides agree with TRBD1. Trimming took 2 bases from V and 6 from J; bases not matched to a gene: 5. CDR3 length: 14 residues. Germline V gene lookup returns CDR1 SGHRS and CDR2 YFSETQ. CDR3 protein: CASSFGQGLKTQYF. DNA for the CDR3: TGCGCCAGCAGCTTTGGACAGGGGTTAAAGACCCAGTACTTC.

The V gene is TRBV28, the J gene TRBJ2-5, with 10 bases aligning to TRBD2. This CDR3 has 16 amino acids. Germline loops: CDR1 MDHEN, CDR2 SYDVKM. V lost 0 bases to trimming and J lost 1 base; unmatched junction nucleotides: 2. This chain's CDR3 is CASSLWSGGAQETQYF. The CDR3, as DNA: TGTGCCAGCAGTTTATGGAGCGGGGGGGCCCAAGAGACCCAGTACTTC.

V usage is TRBV5-1 and J usage is TRBJ1-2, with TRBD1 matching 11 bases. Germline trimming cut 4 bases from V and 8 bases from J; bases unmatched to any gene: 7. The germline gives CDR1 SGHRS, CDR2 YFSETQ. This CDR3 is 14 amino acids long. The CDR3 spells CASSTGQGAQGYTF. CDR3 nucleotides: TGCGCCAGCAGCACCGGACAGGGGGCACAAGGCTACACCTTC.

This clone was detected only a few times. The chain carries TRBV7-2 and TRBJ1-1, with a possible D match to TRBD1 (5 bases). Trimming took off 0 bases at V and 2 bases at J, with 22 bases between the two ends. CDR3 length: 19 residues. The germline V gene has CDR1 SGHTA and CDR2 FQGNSA. The CDR3 DNA reads TGTGCCAGCAGCTTAGCGCGGGGGGGGGTCGGGGGAGGAAACACTGAAGCTTTCTTT. Its protein is CASSLARGGVGGGNTEAFF.

The chain recombines TRBV7-3 with TRBJ1-1; 7 nucleotides line up with TRBD1. The CDR3 loop spans 15 amino acids. CDR1 and CDR2 (germline): SGHTA, FQGTGA. V trimming: 5 bases; J trimming: 5 bases; junction bases outside the gene matches: 11. The CDR3 DNA reads TGTGCCAGCAGCCTACAGGGGCCCGCGAGGACTGAAGCTTTCTTT. Its protein product is CASSLQGPARTEAFF.

This chain uses TRBV2 with TRBJ1-1; no clear D gene. CDR3 length: 12 amino acids. Trimming left V 7 bases short and J 1 base short, with 7 bases between. Germline V gene data show CDR1 as SNHLY and CDR2 as FYNNEI. Here the CDR3 DNA reads TGTGCCAGCAACCGGGGGAACACTGAAGCTTTCTTT. Amino acids: CASNRGNTEAFF.

This clone came up a few times. V is TRBV7-2 and J is TRBJ2-7; TRBD2 matches at 7 bases. Germline V lookup: CDR1 SGHTA, CDR2 FQGNSA. V gave up 3 bases and J gave up 3 bases; unmatched junction bases: 14. The length of the CDR3 is 17 residues. The chain's CDR3 is CASSFPRGGAVDYEQYF. The DNA for the CDR3 is TGTGCCAGCAGCTTCCCTAGGGGAGGGGCAGTGGACTACGAGCAGTACTTC. Using reference TRBV7-2 and TRBJ2-7 for the parts outside the CDR3, the full variable domain is GAGVSQSPSNKVTEKGKDVELRCDPISGHTALYWYRQSLGQGLEFLIYFQGNSAPDKSGLPSDRFSAERTGGSVSTLTIQRTQQEDSAVYLCASSFPRGGAVDYEQYFGPGTRLTVT.

The V and J genes are TRBV7-8 and TRBJ2-7; D not resolved. Looked up from germline, CDR1 is SGHVS and CDR2 is FQNEAQ. This CDR3 spans 18 amino acids. The germline V and J ends were trimmed by 4 bases and 2 bases, with 24 bases remaining between them. CDR3 sequence: CASSSSVIGESRPYEQYF. As DNA, the CDR3 is TGTGCCAGCAGCTCCTCCGTGATTGGAGAGTCCCGCCCCTACGAGCAGTACTTC. Full variable domain (outside the CDR3, taken from reference TRBV7-8 and TRBJ2-7): GAGVSQSPRYKVAKRGQDVALRCDPISGHVSLFWYQQALGQGPEFLTYFQNEAQLDKSGLPSDRFFAERPEGSVSTLKIQRTQQEDSAVYLCASSSSVIGESRPYEQYFGPGTRLTVT.